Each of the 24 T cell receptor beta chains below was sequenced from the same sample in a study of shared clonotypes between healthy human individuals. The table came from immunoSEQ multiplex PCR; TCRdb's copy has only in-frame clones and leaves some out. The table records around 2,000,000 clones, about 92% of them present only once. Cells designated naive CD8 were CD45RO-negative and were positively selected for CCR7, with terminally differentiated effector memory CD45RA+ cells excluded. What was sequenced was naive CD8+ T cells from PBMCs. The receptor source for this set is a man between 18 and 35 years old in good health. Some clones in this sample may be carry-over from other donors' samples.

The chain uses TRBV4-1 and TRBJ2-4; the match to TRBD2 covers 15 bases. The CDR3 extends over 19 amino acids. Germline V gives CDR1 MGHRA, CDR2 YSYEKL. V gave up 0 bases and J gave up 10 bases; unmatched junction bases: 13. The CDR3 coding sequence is TGCGCCAGCAGCCAAGAAAGAGCGGCTTCGGGACTAGCGGGAGGAATTCAGTACTTC. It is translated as CASSQERAASGLAGGIQYF.

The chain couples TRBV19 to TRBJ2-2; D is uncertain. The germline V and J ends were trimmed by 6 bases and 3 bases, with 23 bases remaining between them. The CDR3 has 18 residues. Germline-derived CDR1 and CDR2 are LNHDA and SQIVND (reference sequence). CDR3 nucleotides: TGTGCCAGTAGCCCCTCCCATCTTCAGCGCCGCGACACCGGGGAGCTGTTTTTT. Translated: CASSPSHLQRRDTGELFF.

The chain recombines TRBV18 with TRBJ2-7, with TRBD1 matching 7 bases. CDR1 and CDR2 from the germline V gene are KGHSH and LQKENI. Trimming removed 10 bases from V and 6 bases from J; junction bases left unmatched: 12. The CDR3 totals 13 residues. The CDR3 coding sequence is TGTGCCATGACCGGGACAGTGGTTTTCGAGCAGTACTTC. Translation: CAMTGTVVFEQYF.

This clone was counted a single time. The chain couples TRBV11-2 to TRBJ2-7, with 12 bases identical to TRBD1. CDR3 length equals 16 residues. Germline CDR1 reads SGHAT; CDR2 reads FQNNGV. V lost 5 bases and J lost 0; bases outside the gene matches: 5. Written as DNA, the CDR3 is TGTGCCAGCAGCATGGGACAGGGGGCCCTCTCCTACGAGCAGTACTTC. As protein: CASSMGQGALSYEQYF.

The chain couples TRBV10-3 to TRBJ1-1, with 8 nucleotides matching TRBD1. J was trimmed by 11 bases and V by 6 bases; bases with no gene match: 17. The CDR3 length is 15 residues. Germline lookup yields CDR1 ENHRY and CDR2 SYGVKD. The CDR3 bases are TGTGCCATCAGGGGGGCTCAGGGGGCTTCGACGGAGGCTTTCTTT. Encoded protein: CAIRGAQGASTEAFF.

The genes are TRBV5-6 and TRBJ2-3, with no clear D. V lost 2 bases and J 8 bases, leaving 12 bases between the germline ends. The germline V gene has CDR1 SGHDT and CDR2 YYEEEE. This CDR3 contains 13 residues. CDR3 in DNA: TGTGCCAGCAGCTTTCCCGCTTTAGGTACGCAGTATTTT. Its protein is CASSFPALGTQYF.

DNA for the CDR3: TGTGCCAGCAGCTTTGGGACTAGTAACGAGCAGTACTTC. This sequence encodes CASSFGTSNEQYF. This chain connects TRBV7-8 to TRBJ2-7; 8 bases fit TRBD2. With 3 bases clipped from V and 5 bases from J, the junction kept 3 bases outside the gene matches. CDR3 length equals 13 residues. Germline V gene sequence: CDR1 SGHVS, CDR2 FQNEAQ.

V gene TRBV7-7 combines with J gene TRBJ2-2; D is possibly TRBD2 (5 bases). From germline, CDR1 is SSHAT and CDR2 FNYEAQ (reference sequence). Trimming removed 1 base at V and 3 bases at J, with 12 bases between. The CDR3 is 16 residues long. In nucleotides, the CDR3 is TGTGCCAGCAGCTTAGAATTCGAAGCGGACACCGGGGAGCTGTTTTTT. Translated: CASSLEFEADTGELFF.

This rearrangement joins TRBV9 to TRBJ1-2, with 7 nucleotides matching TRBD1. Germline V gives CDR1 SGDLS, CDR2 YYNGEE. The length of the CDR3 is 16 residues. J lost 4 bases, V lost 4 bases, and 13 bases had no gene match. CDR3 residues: CASSRRQGYDLYGYTF. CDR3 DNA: TGTGCCAGCAGCCGGCGACAGGGCTACGATCTCTATGGCTACACCTTC.

CDR3 sequence (DNA): TGTGCCAGCAGAACGAATACTGGCGAGCAGTACTTC. Translation: CASRTNTGEQYF. The chain couples TRBV5-4 to TRBJ2-7; D not certain. The V and J ends lost 5 bases and 6 bases respectively, with 12 bases between them. Germline V gene data show CDR1 as SGHNT and CDR2 as YYREEE (reference sequence). The CDR3 is 12 residues long.

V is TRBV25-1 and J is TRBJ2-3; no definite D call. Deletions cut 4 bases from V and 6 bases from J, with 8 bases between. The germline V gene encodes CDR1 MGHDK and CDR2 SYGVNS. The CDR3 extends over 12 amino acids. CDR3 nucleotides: TGTGCCAGCAGTGTACGCAAGGATACGCAGTATTTT. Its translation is CASSVRKDTQYF.

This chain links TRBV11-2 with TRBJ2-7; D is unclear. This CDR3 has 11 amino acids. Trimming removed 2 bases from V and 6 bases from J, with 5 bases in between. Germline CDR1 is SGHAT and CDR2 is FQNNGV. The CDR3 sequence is CASSLSREQYF. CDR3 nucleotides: TGTGCCAGCAGCTTAAGCCGCGAGCAGTACTTC.

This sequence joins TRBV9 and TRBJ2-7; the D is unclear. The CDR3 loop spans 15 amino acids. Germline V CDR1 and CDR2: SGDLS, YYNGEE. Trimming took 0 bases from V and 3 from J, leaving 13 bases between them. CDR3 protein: CASSVGSSRFYEQYF. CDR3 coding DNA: TGTGCCAGCAGCGTAGGGAGTAGCCGTTTCTACGAGCAGTACTTC.

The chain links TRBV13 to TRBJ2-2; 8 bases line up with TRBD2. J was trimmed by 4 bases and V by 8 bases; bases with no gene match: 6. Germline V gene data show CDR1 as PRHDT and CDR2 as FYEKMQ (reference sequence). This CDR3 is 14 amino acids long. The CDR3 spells CASALAGTTGELFF. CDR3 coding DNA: TGTGCCAGCGCATTAGCGGGAACCACCGGGGAGCTGTTTTTT. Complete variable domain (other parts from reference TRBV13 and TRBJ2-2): AAGVIQSPRHLIKEKRETATLKCYPIPRHDTVYWYQQGPGQDPQFLISFYEKMQSDKGSIPDRFSAQQFSDYHSELNMSSLELGDSALYFCASALAGTTGELFFGEGSRLTVL.

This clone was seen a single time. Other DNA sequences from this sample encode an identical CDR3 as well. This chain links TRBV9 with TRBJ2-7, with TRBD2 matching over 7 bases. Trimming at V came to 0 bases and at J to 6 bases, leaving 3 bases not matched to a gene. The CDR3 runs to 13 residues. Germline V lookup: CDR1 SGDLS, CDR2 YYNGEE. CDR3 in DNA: TGTGCCAGCAGCGTAGGGACTAGTCTCGAGCAGTACTTC. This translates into CASSVGTSLEQYF.

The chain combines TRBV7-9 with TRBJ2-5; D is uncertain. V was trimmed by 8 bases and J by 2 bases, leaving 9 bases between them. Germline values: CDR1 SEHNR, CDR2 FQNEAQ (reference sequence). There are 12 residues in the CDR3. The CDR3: CASSDFQETQYF. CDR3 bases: TGTGCCAGCTCTGATTTTCAAGAGACCCAGTACTTC.

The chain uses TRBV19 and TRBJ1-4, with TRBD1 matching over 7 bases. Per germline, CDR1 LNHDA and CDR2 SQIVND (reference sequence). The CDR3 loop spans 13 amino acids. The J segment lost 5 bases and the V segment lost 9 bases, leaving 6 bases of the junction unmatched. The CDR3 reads CASGDSANEKLFF. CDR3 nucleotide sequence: TGTGCCAGCGGGGACAGTGCGAATGAAAAACTGTTTTTT.

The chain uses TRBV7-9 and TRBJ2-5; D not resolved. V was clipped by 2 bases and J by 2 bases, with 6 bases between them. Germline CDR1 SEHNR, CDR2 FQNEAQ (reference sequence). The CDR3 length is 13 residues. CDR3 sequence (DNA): TGTGCCAGCAGCTTAACCGAACAAGAGACCCAGTACTTC. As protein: CASSLTEQETQYF.

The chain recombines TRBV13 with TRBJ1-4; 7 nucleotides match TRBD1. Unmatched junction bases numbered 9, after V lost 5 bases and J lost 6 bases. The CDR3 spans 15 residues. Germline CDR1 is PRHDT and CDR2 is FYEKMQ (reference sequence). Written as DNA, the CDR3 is TGTGCCAGCAGCACTAGACAGGGTATATATGAAAAACTGTTTTTT. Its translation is CASSTRQGIYEKLFF.

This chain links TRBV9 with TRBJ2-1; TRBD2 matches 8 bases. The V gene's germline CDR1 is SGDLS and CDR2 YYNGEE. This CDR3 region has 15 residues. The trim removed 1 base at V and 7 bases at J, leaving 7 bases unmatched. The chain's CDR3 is CASSVFLAGANEQFF. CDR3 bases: TGTGCCAGCAGCGTATTTCTAGCGGGTGCGAATGAGCAGTTCTTC. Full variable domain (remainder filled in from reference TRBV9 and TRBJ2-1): DSGVTQTPKHLITATGQRVTLRCSPRSGDLSVYWYQQSLDQGLQFLIQYYNGEERAKGNILERFSAQQFPDLHSELNLSSLELGDSALYFCASSVFLAGANEQFFGPGTRLTVL.

CDR3: CASSSPNAVGDYGYTF. CDR3 coding DNA: TGTGCCAGCAGTTCCCCGAACGCAGTGGGGGACTATGGCTACACCTTC. V gene TRBV28 combines with J gene TRBJ1-2, with D possibly TRBD1 on 5 matching bases. The CDR3 length is 16 residues. The germline CDR1 and CDR2 sequences are MDHEN and SYDVKM. V gave up 4 bases and J gave up 3 bases, with 18 bases separating them.

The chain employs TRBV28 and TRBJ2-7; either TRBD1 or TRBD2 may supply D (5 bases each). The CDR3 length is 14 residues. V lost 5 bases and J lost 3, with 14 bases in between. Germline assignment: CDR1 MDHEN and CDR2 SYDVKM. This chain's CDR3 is CASSPRGTSYEQYF. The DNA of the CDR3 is TGTGCCAGCAGTCCTCGGGGCACGAGCTACGAGCAGTACTTC.

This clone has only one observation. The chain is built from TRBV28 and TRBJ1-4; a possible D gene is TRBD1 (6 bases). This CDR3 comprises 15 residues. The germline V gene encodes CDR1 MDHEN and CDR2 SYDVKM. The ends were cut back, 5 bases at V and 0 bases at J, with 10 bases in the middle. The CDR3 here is CASSRDTSTNEKLFF. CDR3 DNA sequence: TGTGCCAGCAGTAGGGACACCTCAACTAATGAAAAACTGTTTTTT. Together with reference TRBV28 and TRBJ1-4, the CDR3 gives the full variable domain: DVKVTQSSRYLVKRTGEKVFLECVQDMDHENMFWYRQDPGLGLRLIYFSYDVKMKEKGDIPEGYSVSREKKERFSLILESASTNQTSMYLCASSRDTSTNEKLFFGSGTQLSVL.

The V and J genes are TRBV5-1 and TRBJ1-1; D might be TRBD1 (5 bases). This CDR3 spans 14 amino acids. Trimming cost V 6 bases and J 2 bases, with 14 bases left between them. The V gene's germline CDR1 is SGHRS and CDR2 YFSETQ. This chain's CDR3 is CASMIAGPNTEAFF. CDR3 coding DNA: TGCGCCAGCATGATCGCGGGGCCTAACACTGAAGCTTTCTTT.